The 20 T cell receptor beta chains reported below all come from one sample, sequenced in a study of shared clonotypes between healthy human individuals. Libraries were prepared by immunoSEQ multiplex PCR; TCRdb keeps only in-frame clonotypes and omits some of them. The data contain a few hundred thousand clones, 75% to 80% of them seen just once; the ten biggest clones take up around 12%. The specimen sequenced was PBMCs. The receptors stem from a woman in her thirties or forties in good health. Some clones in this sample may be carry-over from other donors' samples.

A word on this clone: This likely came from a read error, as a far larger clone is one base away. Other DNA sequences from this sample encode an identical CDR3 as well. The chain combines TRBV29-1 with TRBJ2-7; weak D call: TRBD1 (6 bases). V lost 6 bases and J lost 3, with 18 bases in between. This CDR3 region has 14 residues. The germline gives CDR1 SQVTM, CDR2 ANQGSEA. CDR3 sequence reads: CSVGTGQMNYEQYF. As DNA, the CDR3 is TGCAGCGTGGGAACGGGACAAATGAACTACGAGCAGTACTTC.

The CDR3 DNA reads TGTGCCATCAGTGGAGGAGCAGGGAGCGATAATCAGCCCCAGCATTTT. Its protein is CAISGGAGSDNQPQHF. The chain couples TRBV10-3 to TRBJ1-5, with D perhaps matching TRBD1 (5 bases). The germline V gene has CDR1 ENHRY and CDR2 SYGVKD. The germline V and J ends were trimmed by 4 bases and 4 bases, with 17 bases remaining between them. The CDR3 runs 16 residues.

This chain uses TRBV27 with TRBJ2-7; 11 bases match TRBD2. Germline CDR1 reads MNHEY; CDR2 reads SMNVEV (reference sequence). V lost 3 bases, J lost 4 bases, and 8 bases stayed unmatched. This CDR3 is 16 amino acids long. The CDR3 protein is CASSFSGRAVGYEQYF. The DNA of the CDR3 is TGTGCCAGCAGTTTTAGCGGGAGGGCCGTAGGGTACGAGCAGTACTTC.

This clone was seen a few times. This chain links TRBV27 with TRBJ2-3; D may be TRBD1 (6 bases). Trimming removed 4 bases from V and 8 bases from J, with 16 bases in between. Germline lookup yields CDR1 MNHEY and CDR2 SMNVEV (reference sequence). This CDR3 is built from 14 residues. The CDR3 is CASSSDSYWGTQYF. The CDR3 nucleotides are TGTGCCAGCAGTTCGGACAGCTACTGGGGTACGCAGTATTTT.

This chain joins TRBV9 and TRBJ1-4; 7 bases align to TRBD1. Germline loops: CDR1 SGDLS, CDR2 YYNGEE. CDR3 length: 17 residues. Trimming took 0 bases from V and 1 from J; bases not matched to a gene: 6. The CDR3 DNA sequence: TGTGCCAGCAGCGTAGGGACAGGCCGCCAAACTAATGAAAAACTGTTTTTT. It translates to CASSVGTGRQTNEKLFF.

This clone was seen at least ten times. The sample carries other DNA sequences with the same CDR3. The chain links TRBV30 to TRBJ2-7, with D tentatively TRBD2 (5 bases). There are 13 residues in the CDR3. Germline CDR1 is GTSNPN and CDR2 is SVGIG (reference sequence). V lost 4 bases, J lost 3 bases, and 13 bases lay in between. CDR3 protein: CAWMRAGGYEQYF. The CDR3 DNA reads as TGTGCCTGGATGCGGGCAGGAGGCTACGAGCAGTACTTC.

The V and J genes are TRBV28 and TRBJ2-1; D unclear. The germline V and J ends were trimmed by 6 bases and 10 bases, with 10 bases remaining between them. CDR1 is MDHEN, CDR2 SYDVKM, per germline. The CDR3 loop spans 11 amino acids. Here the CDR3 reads CASRAEVEQFF. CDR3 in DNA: TGTGCCAGCAGAGCCGAGGTGGAGCAGTTCTTC.

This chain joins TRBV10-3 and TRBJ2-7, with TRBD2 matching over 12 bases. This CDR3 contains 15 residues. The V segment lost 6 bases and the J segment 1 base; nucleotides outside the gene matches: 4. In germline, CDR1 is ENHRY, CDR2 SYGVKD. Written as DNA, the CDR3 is TGTGCCATCAGAGCTAGCGGGAGGGCTTCCTACGAGCAGTACTTC. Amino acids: CAIRASGRASYEQYF.

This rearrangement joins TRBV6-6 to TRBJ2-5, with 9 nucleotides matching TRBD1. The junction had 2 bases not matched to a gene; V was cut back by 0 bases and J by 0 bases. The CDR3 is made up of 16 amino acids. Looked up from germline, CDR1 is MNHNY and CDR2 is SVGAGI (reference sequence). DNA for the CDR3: TGTGCCAGCAGTTACTCTAGGACAGGGGACCAAGAGACCCAGTACTTC. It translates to CASSYSRTGDQETQYF.

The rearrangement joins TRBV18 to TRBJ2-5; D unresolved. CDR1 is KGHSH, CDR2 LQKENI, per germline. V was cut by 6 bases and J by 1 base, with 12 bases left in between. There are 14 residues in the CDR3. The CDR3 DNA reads TGTGCCAGCTCGACCTTGGGCCGCCAAGAGACCCAGTACTTC. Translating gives CASSTLGRQETQYF.

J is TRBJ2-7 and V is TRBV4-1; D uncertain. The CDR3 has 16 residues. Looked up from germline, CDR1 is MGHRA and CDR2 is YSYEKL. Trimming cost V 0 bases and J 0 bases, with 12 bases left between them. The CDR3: CASSQDVYQSSYEQYF. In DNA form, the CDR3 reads TGCGCCAGCAGCCAAGACGTCTACCAGAGCTCCTACGAGCAGTACTTC.

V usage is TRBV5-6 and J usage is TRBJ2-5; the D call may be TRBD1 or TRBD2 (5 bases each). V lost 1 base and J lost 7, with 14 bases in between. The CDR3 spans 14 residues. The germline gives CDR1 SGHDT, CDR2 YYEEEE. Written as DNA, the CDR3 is TGTGCCAGCAGCTTGCTACAGGCCGGGGTGACCCAGTACTTC. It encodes CASSLLQAGVTQYF.

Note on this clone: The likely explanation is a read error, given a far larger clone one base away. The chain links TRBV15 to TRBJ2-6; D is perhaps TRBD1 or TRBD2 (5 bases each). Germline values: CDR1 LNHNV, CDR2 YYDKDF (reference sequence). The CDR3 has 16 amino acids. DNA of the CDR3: TGTGCCACCAGCAGAGGAGGGGCGCGTGGGGCCAACGTCCTGGCTTTC. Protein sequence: CATSRGGARGANVLAF.

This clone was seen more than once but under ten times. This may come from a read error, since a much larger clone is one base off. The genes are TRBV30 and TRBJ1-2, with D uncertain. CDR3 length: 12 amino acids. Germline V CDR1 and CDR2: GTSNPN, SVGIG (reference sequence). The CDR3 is CAWSAFSDGCTF. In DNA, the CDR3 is TGTGCCTGGAGTGCATTCTCGGATGGCTGCACCTTC.

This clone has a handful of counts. The DNA of the CDR3 is TGCAGTGCCTACAGGACCTACGAGCAGTACTTC. It is translated as CSAYRTYEQYF. The chain employs TRBV20-1 and TRBJ2-7, with D tentatively TRBD1 (5 bases). CDR3 length: 11 residues. Trimming cost V 6 bases and J 2 bases, with 8 bases left between them. CDR1 is DFQATT, CDR2 SNEGSKA, per germline (reference sequence).

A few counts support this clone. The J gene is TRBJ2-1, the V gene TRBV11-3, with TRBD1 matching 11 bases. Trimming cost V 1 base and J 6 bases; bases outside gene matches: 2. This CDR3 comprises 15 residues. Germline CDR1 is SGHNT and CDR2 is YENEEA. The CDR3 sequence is CASSLGGTGGNEQFF. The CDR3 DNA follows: TGTGCCAGCAGCTTAGGAGGGACAGGGGGCAATGAGCAGTTCTTC.

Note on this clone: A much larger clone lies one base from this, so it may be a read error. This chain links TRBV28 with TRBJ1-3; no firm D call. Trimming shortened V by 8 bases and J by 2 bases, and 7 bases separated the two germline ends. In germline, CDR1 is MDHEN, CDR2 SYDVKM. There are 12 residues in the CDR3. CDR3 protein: CASGSPGNTIYF. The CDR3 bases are TGTGCCAGCGGGAGTCCTGGAAACACCATATATTTT.

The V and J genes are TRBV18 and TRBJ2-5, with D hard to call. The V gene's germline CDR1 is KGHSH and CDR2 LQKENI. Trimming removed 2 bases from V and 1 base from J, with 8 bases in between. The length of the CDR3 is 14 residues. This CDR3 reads CASSPGRSQETQYF. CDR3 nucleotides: TGTGCCAGCTCACCAGGACGGAGCCAAGAGACCCAGTACTTC.

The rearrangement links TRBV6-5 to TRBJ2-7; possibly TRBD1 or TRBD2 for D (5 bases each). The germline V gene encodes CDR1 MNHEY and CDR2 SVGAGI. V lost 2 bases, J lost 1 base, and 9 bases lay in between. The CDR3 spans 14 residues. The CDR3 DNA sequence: TGTGCCAGCAGTTACAGGGGACGATCCTACGAGCAGTACTTC. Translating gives CASSYRGRSYEQYF.

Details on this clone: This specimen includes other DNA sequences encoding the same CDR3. CDR3 coding DNA: TGTGCCAGCTCCCCTAGCGGGAGGGCCTACGAGCAGTACTTC. Translation gives CASSPSGRAYEQYF. The chain employs TRBV18 and TRBJ2-7; TRBD2 agrees at 12 bases. In germline, CDR1 is KGHSH, CDR2 LQKENI. Germline trimming cut 6 bases from V and 2 bases from J; bases unmatched to any gene: 2. The CDR3 is 14 residues long. The full variable domain, rest sourced from reference TRBV18 and TRBJ2-7, is NAGVMQNPRHLVRRRGQEARLRCSPMKGHSHVYWYRQLPEEGLKFMVYLQKENIIDESGMPKERFSAEFPKEGPSILRIQQVVRGDSAAYFCASSPSGRAYEQYFGPGTRLTVT.